This T cell receptor (beta chain) comes out of a study of CD8 T cells in ankylosing spondylitis. Study-wide points: Disease-linked clones proved CD8+ and comparatively uncommon in peripheral blood. Researchers reportedly found disease-linked clones significantly enriched in matched ankylosing spondylitis synovial fluid.

Trimming removed 6 bases at V and 1 base at J, with 9 bases between. Germline V gene lookup returns CDR1 MDHEN and CDR2 SYDVKM. The CDR3 totals 13 residues. A remark on this clonotype: Its cognate antigen is unknown.

Each TCR beta library was made by quantitative 5'-RACE that incorporated molecular barcodes. TCRdb redid the calling of the 5' RACE reads with MiXCR, one entry per CDR3 protein. The sample holds 250,000 to 300,000 distinct CDR3 sequences, roughly 20% seen once. The sequence came from a male donor with ankylosing spondylitis or in good health (not recorded which). The specimen sequenced was blood, either unsorted or a sorted T cell fraction (not recorded which). The chain combines TRBV28 with TRBJ1-1; D is unresolved. Here the CDR3 DNA reads TGTGCCAGCAGCCCCGATCAGAACACTGAAGCTTTCTTT. Translated, it gives CASSPDQNTEAFF.